This T cell receptor (beta chain) was profiled in a study of CD8 T cells in ankylosing spondylitis. Each CDR3 protein is one row after TCRdb ran MiXCR on the 5' RACE reads. The data show approximately 92,000 distinct CDR3 sequences, 8.8% seen once. This clonotype has at least ten counts. This sequence originates from a male donor with ankylosing spondylitis or in good health (not recorded which). The sample consisted of blood, either unsorted or a sorted T cell fraction (not recorded which).

As DNA, the CDR3 is TGTGCCAGCAGTTTGATATCGGGAAACGAGCAGTACTTC. It translates to CASSLISGNEQYF. V and J are TRBV12-3 or TRBV12-4 and TRBJ2-7; possible D gene TRBD2, 5 bases. Trimming removed 3 bases at V and 5 bases at J, with 11 bases between. The CDR3 runs 13 residues.